The 9 T cell receptor beta chains in this list originate from one sample, sequenced in a study of blood T cell repertoires in COVID-19. TCRdb's table, derived via immunoSEQ multiplex PCR, lists solely in-frame clones and lacks some. The sample includes 250,000 to 350,000 clones, roughly 87% of them seen just once. The sample was peripheral blood. The source is a woman between 50 and 59 years old who had recovered from COVID-19.

This chain uses TRBV30 with TRBJ2-7, with a possible D match to TRBD2 (5 bases). Per germline, CDR1 GTSNPN and CDR2 SVGIG (reference sequence). Trimming took 0 bases from V and 0 from J, leaving 12 bases between them. The CDR3 consists of 15 residues. This CDR3 reads CAWSVRGSSSYEQYF. The CDR3 DNA reads TGTGCCTGGAGTGTACGGGGTTCGAGCTCCTACGAGCAGTACTTC.

The gene calls are TRBV7-8 and TRBJ1-6; TRBD1 matches 10 bases. V trimming: 5 bases; J trimming: 7 bases; junction bases outside the gene matches: 2. Germline CDR1 reads SGHVS; CDR2 reads FQNEAQ. The CDR3 covers 14 residues. CDR3 region: CASSTGQGNSPLHF. The DNA for the CDR3 is TGTGCCAGCAGCACGGGACAGGGGAATTCACCCCTCCACTTT.

The J gene is TRBJ2-7, the V gene TRBV20-1, with 12 bases aligning to TRBD1. This CDR3 comprises 14 residues. Germline-derived CDR1 and CDR2 are DFQATT and SNEGSKA (reference sequence). The trim removed 6 bases at V and 7 bases at J, leaving 10 bases unmatched. The CDR3 DNA follows: TGCAGTGCCAGTCCCGGGACAGGGGGCTGGGAGCAGTACTTC. Translating it yields CSASPGTGGWEQYF.

This clone occurred a few times. This chain joins TRBV2 and TRBJ1-5; 7 nucleotides line up with TRBD1. The CDR3 is 16 residues long. The V segment lost 3 bases and the J segment 1 base; nucleotides outside the gene matches: 6. Germline CDR1 and CDR2: SNHLY and FYNNEI. The CDR3 loop reads CASSDSRQGSNQPQHF. The CDR3 DNA reads TGTGCCAGCAGTGATTCACGACAGGGAAGCAATCAGCCCCAGCATTTT.

This chain links TRBV18 with TRBJ1-4, with TRBD1 as a possible D gene (5 bases). This CDR3 has 18 amino acids. Germline values: CDR1 KGHSH, CDR2 LQKENI. Trimming stripped 3 bases from V and 7 bases from J, with 24 bases between. The CDR3 reads CASSPRQFTRGWVEKLFF. CDR3 DNA: TGTGCCAGCTCACCCCGACAGTTTACCAGAGGTTGGGTTGAAAAACTGTTTTTT.

The CDR3 sequence: CASSLIPGGAGEQYF. The CDR3, as DNA: TGTGCCAGCAGCTTAATTCCGGGGGGCGCGGGTGAGCAGTACTTC. This chain links TRBV5-6 with TRBJ2-7; a weak D match, TRBD2 (7 bases). The CDR3 consists of 15 residues. The germline gives CDR1 SGHDT, CDR2 YYEEEE. The V and J ends lost 2 bases and 7 bases respectively, with 19 bases between them.

This clone has only one observation. The V call is TRBV11-2, the J call TRBJ2-7, with 9 bases matching TRBD2. CDR1 and CDR2 (germline): SGHAT, FQNNGV. After removal of 2 bases from V and 7 bases from J, the junction contained 6 bases not matched to a gene. This CDR3 is 14 amino acids long. The CDR3 nucleotides read TGTGCCAGCAGCTTAACGAGCGGGAGGCGAGAGCAGTACTTC. It encodes CASSLTSGRREQYF.

The chain employs TRBV4-1 and TRBJ1-1; a possible D gene is TRBD1 (5 bases). CDR1 and CDR2 (germline): MGHRA, YSYEKL. With 4 bases removed from V and 5 bases from J, the gap between germline ends came to 11 bases. This CDR3 is built from 13 residues. In nucleotides, the CDR3 is TGCGCCAGCAGCCCAGTCGGGGGGACTGAAGCTTTCTTT. It specifies CASSPVGGTEAFF.

This chain joins TRBV19 and TRBJ1-2, with D possibly TRBD1 on 5 matching bases. The CDR3 contains 15 residues. CDR1 LNHDA and CDR2 SQIVND come from the germline V gene (reference sequence). The V end was cut by 3 bases, the J end by 1 base, with 12 bases between. The CDR3 loop is CASSIPGTLNYGYTF. As DNA, the CDR3 is TGTGCCAGTAGTATCCCTGGGACTCTTAACTATGGCTACACCTTC.